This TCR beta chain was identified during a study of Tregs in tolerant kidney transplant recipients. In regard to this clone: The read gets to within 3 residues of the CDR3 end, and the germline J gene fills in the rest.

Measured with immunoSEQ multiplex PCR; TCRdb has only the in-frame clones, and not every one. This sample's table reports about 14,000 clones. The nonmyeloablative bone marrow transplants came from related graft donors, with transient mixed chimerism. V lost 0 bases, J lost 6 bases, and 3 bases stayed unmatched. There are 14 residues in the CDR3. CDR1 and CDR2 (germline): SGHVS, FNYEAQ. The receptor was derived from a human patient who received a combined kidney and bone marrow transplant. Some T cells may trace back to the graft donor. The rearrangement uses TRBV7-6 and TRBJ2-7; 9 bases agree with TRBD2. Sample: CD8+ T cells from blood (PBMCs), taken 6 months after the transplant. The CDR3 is CASSLAGLASEQYF. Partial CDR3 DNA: TGTGCCAGCAGCTTAGCCGGACTAGCGTCCGAG.